This T cell receptor (beta chain) was documented in a study of T cell responses to AZD1222 COVID-19 vaccine. The table came from immunoSEQ multiplex PCR; TCRdb's copy has only in-frame clones and leaves some out. Of under 150,000 clones listed, 88% are singletons. The junction had 3 bases not matched to a gene; V was cut back by 8 bases and J by 3 bases. CDR1 is MNHNS and CDR2 is SASEGT in the germline V gene. The CDR3 consists of 14 residues. The chain links TRBV6-1 to TRBJ2-7, with 14 bases matching TRBD2. This specimen consisted of peripheral blood, obtained on day 0 of AZD1222 vaccination. This TCR was recovered from an adult in good health. This CDR3 is CASLGTSGGYEQYF. The CDR3 DNA is TGTGCCAGCCTAGGGACTAGCGGGGGCTACGAGCAGTACTTC.